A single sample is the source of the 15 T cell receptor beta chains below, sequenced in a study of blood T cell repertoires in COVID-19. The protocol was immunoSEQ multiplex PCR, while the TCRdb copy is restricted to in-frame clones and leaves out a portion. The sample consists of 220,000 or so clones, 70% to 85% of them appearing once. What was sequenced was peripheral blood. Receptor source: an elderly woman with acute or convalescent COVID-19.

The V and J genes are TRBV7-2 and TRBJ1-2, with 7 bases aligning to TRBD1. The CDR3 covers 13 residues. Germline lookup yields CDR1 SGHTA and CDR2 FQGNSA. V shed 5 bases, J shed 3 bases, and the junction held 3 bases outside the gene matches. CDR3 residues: CASSPGQDYGYTF. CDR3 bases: TGTGCCAGCAGCCCCGGACAGGACTATGGCTACACCTTC.

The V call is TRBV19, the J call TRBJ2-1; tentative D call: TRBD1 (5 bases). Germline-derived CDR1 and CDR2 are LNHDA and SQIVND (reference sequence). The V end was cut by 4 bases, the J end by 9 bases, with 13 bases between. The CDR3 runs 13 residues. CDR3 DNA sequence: TGTGCCAGTAGTACTCAGGGAAAATCTGAGCAGTTCTTC. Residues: CASSTQGKSEQFF.

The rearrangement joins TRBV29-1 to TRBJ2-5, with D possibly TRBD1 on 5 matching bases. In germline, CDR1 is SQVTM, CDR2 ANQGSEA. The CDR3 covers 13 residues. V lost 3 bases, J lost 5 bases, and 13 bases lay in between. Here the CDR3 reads CSVDGDSGETQYF. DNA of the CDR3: TGCAGCGTTGACGGTGATTCAGGGGAGACCCAGTACTTC. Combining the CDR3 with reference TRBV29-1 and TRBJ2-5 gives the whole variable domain SAVISQKPSRDICQRGTSLTIQCQVDSQVTMMFWYRQQPGQSLTLIATANQGSEATYESGFVIDKFPISRPNLTFSTLTVSNMSPEDSSIYLCSVDGDSGETQYFGPGTRLLVL.

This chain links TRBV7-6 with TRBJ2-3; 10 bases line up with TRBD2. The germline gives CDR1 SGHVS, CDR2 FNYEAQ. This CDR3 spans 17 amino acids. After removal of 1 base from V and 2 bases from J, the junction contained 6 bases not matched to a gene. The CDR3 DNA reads TGTGCCAGCAGCTTAGGATCTAGCGGGAGTGCCACAGATACGCAGTATTTT. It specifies CASSLGSSGSATDTQYF.

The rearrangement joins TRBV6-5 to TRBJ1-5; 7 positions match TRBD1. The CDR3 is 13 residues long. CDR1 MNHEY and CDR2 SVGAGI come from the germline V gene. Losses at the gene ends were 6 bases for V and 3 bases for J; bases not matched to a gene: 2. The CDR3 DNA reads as TGTGCCAGCAGGACAGGGTCCAATCAGCCCCAGCATTTT. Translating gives CASRTGSNQPQHF.

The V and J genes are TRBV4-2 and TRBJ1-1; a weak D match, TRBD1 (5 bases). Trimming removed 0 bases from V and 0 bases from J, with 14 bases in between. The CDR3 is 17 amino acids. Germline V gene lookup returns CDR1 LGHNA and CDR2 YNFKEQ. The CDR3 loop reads CASSQEAGSIMNTEAFF. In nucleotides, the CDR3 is TGTGCCAGCAGCCAAGAGGCAGGGTCCATCATGAACACTGAAGCTTTCTTT.

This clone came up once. CDR3 bases: TGTGCCAGCAGCCTAGACGGATTCGTGAAGACAGATACGCAGTATTTT. Encoded protein: CASSLDGFVKTDTQYF. This sequence joins TRBV27 and TRBJ2-3; D is unclear. Germline loops: CDR1 MNHEY, CDR2 SMNVEV (reference sequence). The CDR3 sequence is 16 residues long. V lost 6 bases, J lost 3 bases, and 19 bases lay in between.

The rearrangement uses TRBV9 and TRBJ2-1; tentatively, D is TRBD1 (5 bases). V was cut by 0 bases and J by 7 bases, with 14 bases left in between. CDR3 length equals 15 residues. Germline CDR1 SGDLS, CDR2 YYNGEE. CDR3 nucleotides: TGTGCCAGCAGCGTAGGTCCCCATAAGGGGAATGAGCAGTTCTTC. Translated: CASSVGPHKGNEQFF.

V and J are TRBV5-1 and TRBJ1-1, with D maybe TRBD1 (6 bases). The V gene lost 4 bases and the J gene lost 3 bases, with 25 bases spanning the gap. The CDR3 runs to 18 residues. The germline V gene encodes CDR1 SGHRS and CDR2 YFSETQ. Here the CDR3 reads CASSHPGTPGGFYTEAFF. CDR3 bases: TGCGCCAGCAGCCACCCTGGGACACCTGGCGGGTTTTACACTGAAGCTTTCTTT.

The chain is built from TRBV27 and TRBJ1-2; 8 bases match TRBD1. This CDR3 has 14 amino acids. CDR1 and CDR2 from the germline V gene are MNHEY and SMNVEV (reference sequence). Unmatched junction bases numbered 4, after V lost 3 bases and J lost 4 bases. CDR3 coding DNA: TGTGCCAGCAGTTTGGACAGGGCCCTCTATGGCTACACCTTC. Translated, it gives CASSLDRALYGYTF.

CDR3 sequence (DNA): TGTGCCAGCAGCGATTCGGACAGGCAAAAACTTCTCCACTTT. It is translated as CASSDSDRQKLLHF. This chain joins TRBV5-4 and TRBJ1-6, with TRBD1 matching 7 bases. This CDR3 contains 14 residues. Looked up from germline, CDR1 is SGHNT and CDR2 is YYREEE (reference sequence). Losses at the gene ends were 4 bases for V and 16 bases for J; bases not matched to a gene: 14.

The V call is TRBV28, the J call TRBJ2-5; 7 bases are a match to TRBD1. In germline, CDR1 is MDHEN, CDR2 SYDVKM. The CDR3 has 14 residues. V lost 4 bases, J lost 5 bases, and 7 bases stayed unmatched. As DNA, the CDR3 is TGTGCCAGCAGTTACTCAGGGGGAAGTGAGACCCAGTACTTC. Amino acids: CASSYSGGSETQYF.

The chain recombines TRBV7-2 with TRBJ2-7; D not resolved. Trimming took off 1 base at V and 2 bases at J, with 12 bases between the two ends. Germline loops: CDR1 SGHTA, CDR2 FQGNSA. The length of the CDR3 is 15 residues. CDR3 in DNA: TGTGCCAGCAGCTTAGACGGTTCGTTGGCCTACGAGCAGTACTTC. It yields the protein CASSLDGSLAYEQYF.

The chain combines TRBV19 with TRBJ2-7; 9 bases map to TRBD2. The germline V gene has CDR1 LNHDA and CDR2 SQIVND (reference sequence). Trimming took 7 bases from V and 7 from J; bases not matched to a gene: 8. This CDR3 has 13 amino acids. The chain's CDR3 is CASKAGGDGEQYF. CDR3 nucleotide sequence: TGTGCCAGTAAAGCGGGAGGCGATGGGGAGCAGTACTTC.

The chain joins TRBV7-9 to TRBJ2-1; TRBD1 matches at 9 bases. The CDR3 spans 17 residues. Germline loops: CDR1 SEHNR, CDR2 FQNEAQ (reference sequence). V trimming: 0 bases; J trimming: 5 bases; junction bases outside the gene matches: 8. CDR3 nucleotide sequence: TGTGCCAGCAGCTTAGCTTGGGACAGGGACTCGGACAATGAGCAGTTCTTC. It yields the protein CASSLAWDRDSDNEQFF.